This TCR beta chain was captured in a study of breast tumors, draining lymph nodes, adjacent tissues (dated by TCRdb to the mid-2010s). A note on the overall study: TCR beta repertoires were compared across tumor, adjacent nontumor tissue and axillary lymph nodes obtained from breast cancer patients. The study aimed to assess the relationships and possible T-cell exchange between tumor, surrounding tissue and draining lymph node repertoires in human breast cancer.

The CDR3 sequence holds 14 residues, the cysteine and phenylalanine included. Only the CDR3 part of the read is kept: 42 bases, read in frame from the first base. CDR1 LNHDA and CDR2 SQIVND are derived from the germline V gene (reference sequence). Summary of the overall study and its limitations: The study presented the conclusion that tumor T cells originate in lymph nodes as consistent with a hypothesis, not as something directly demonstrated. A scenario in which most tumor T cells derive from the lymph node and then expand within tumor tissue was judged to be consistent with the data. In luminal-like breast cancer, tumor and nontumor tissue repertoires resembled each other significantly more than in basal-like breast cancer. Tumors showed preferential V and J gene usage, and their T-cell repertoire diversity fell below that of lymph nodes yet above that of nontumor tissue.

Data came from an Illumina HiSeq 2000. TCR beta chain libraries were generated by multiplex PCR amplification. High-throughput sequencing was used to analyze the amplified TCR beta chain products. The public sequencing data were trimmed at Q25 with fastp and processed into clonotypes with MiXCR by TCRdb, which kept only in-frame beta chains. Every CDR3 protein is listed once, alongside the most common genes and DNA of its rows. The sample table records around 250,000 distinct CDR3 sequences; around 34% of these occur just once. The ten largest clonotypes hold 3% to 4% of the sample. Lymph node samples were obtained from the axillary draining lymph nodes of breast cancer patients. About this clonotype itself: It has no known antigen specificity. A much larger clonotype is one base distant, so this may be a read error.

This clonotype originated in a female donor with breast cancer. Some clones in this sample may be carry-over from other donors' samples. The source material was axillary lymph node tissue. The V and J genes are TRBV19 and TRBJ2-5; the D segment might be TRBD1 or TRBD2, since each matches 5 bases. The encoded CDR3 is CASSDGGIQGTQYF. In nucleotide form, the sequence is TGTGCCAGTAGTGATGGGGGAATCCAAGGGACCCAGTACTTC.